Listed below are T cell receptor beta chains from one sample, sequenced in a study of cytomegalovirus exposure and HLA in healthy donors. Method: immunoSEQ multiplex PCR; TCRdb's copy keeps in-frame clones and lacks some. Its table lists some 84,000 clones. Material for sequencing was PBMCs. Source of these receptors: a man between 45 and 60 years old in good health and CMV-seronegative. The CDR3 runs from the conserved cysteine through the conserved F or W. The order of the fields is D gene, J gene, V gene, CDR3 protein, CDR3 DNA. A D gene is named only where the DNA matches it firmly.

d_call: .
j_call: TRBJ1-5
v_call: TRBV2
cdr3_aa: CASRTDSSGNQPQHF
cdr3_nt: TGTGCCAGCAGAACCGACAGTTCGGGCAATCAGCCCCAGCATTTT

d_call: .
j_call: TRBJ2-2
v_call: TRBV4-1
cdr3_aa: CASSQDPRNTGELFF
cdr3_nt: TGCGCCAGCAGCCAAGATCCCAGAAACACCGGGGAGCTGTTTTTT

d_call: TRBD2
j_call: TRBJ2-1
v_call: TRBV28
cdr3_aa: CASSFLAGGNNEQFF
cdr3_nt: TGTGCCAGCAGTTTTCTAGCGGGGGGAAACAATGAGCAGTTCTTC

d_call: .
j_call: TRBJ2-7
v_call: TRBV18
cdr3_aa: CASSPDNSYEQYF
cdr3_nt: TGTGCCAGCTCACCGGACAACTCCTACGAGCAGTACTTC

d_call: .
j_call: TRBJ1-2
v_call: TRBV5-8
cdr3_aa: CASSLFRGANGYTF
cdr3_nt: TGTGCCAGCAGCTTGTTTCGGGGGGCCAATGGCTACACCTTC

d_call: .
j_call: TRBJ1-5
v_call: TRBV9
cdr3_aa: CASSVGQANQPQHF
cdr3_nt: TGTGCCAGCAGCGTAGGACAGGCAAATCAGCCCCAGCATTTT

d_call: TRBD2
j_call: TRBJ2-1
v_call: TRBV10-1
cdr3_aa: CASRASGGHEQFF
cdr3_nt: TGCGCCAGCAGGGCTAGCGGGGGTCATGAGCAGTTCTTC

d_call: .
j_call: TRBJ1-4
v_call: TRBV6-5
cdr3_aa: CASSLFGQGLNEKLFF
cdr3_nt: TGTGCCAGCAGTTTATTTGGCCAGGGGCTAAATGAAAAACTGTTTTTT

d_call: TRBD1
j_call: TRBJ2-7
v_call: TRBV25-1
cdr3_aa: CASSRSGTGSYEQYF
cdr3_nt: TGTGCCAGCAGTCGTTCCGGGACAGGCTCCTACGAGCAGTACTTC

d_call: TRBD1
j_call: TRBJ2-1
v_call: TRBV10-2
cdr3_aa: CASSEQGQGEQFF
cdr3_nt: TGCGCCAGCAGTGAGCAGGGACAGGGGGAGCAGTTCTTC

d_call: .
j_call: TRBJ1-6
v_call: TRBV6-5
cdr3_aa: CASSTTGLNSPLHF
cdr3_nt: TGTGCCAGCAGCACGACAGGACTTAATTCACCCCTCCACTTT

d_call: .
j_call: TRBJ2-7
v_call: TRBV29-1
cdr3_aa: CSVGTGQEQYF
cdr3_nt: TGCAGCGTTGGTACCGGACAGGAGCAGTACTTC

d_call: TRBD1
j_call: TRBJ2-1
v_call: TRBV6-1
cdr3_aa: CASSEGQGIYNEQFF
cdr3_nt: TGTGCCAGCAGTGAGGGACAGGGGATTTACAATGAGCAGTTCTTC

d_call: .
j_call: TRBJ1-2
v_call: TRBV7-9
cdr3_aa: CASSPDSLLTNYGYTF
cdr3_nt: TGTGCCAGCAGCCCGGACAGTCTTCTCACCAACTATGGCTACACCTTC

d_call: .
j_call: TRBJ1-2
v_call: TRBV19
cdr3_aa: CASAPSTWYGYTF
cdr3_nt: TGTGCCAGTGCTCCCTCGACTTGGTATGGCTACACCTTC

d_call: TRBD2
j_call: TRBJ2-7
v_call: TRBV7-2
cdr3_aa: CASSYFGTSGGYEQYF
cdr3_nt: TGTGCCAGCAGCTACTTCGGGACTAGCGGGGGCTACGAGCAGTACTTC

d_call: TRBD1
j_call: TRBJ2-1
v_call: TRBV10-3
cdr3_aa: CAIRGPGQGANEQFF
cdr3_nt: TGTGCCATCAGAGGACCGGGACAGGGGGCGAATGAGCAGTTCTTC

d_call: .
j_call: TRBJ1-5
v_call: TRBV27
cdr3_aa: CASNTGNQPQHF
cdr3_nt: TGTGCCAGCAACACAGGAAATCAGCCCCAGCATTTT

d_call: .
j_call: TRBJ1-5
v_call: TRBV6-6
cdr3_aa: CASSYSAGNQPQHF
cdr3_nt: TGTGCCAGCAGTTACTCTGCAGGCAATCAGCCCCAGCATTTT

d_call: TRBD1
j_call: TRBJ1-1
v_call: TRBV2
cdr3_aa: CASRASGGEGTEAFF
cdr3_nt: TGTGCCAGCAGGGCCTCAGGGGGAGAGGGCACTGAAGCTTTCTTT

d_call: .
j_call: TRBJ1-2
v_call: TRBV4-3
cdr3_aa: CASSLGRSSGYTF
cdr3_nt: TGCGCCAGCAGCCTTGGGAGGAGCAGTGGCTACACCTTC

d_call: TRBD1
j_call: TRBJ1-5
v_call: TRBV7-6
cdr3_aa: CASSLGQGKNQPQHF
cdr3_nt: TGTGCCAGCAGCTTAGGACAGGGAAAGAATCAGCCCCAGCATTTT

d_call: TRBD1
j_call: TRBJ2-7
v_call: TRBV11-2
cdr3_aa: CASSPDRAYEQYF
cdr3_nt: TGTGCCAGCAGCCCGGACAGGGCCTACGAGCAGTACTTC

d_call: .
j_call: TRBJ1-1
v_call: TRBV7-3
cdr3_aa: CASSRRGYTEAFF
cdr3_nt: TGTGCCAGCAGCAGAAGGGGTTACACTGAAGCTTTCTTT

d_call: .
j_call: TRBJ1-2
v_call: TRBV7-6
cdr3_aa: CASSLEQGPSYGYTF
cdr3_nt: TGTGCCAGCAGCTTAGAGCAGGGGCCCAGCTATGGCTACACCTTC

d_call: .
j_call: TRBJ2-7
v_call: TRBV6-5
cdr3_aa: CASSFTGTYEQYF
cdr3_nt: TGTGCCAGCAGCTTTACCGGGACCTACGAGCAGTACTTC

d_call: .
j_call: TRBJ1-3
v_call: TRBV6-5
cdr3_aa: CASSPNSGNTIYF
cdr3_nt: TGTGCCAGCAGTCCAAACTCTGGAAACACCATATATTTT

d_call: .
j_call: TRBJ2-7
v_call: TRBV7-8
cdr3_aa: CASAVPGASYEQYF
cdr3_nt: TGTGCCAGCGCGGTGCCAGGGGCCTCCTACGAGCAGTACTTC

d_call: .
j_call: TRBJ1-1
v_call: TRBV7-9
cdr3_aa: CASSLPGTAGPFF
cdr3_nt: TGTGCCAGCAGCTTACCGGGGACGGCGGGACCTTTCTTT

d_call: TRBD2
j_call: TRBJ2-2
v_call: TRBV5-4
cdr3_aa: CASSVGRETIGELFF
cdr3_nt: TGTGCCAGCAGCGTCGGGAGGGAGACGATCGGGGAGCTGTTTTTT